This record covers a single T cell receptor beta chain. The antigen is unknown. This specimen comes from a study of CD8+ T cells in alopecia areata. Broader study findings: With patients, TCR sharing proved less clear than in mice, a difference possibly related to HLA. While patients received tofacitinib, many expanded lesional clones remained present in scalp and blood. Affected scalp, especially in alopecia totalis/universalis, had a higher clonality than normal scalp did.

Treatment meaning: oral pan-JAK inhibitor, 5-10 mg twice daily. Collection of lesional scalp punch biopsies and peripheral blood was performed in alopecia areata patients. V lost 1 base, J lost 6 bases, and 12 bases lay in between. The CDR3 consists of 14 residues. Per the germline V gene, CDR1 is SGHVS and CDR2 is FNYEAQ. cDNA serving as the sequencing template came from extracted, reverse transcribed RNA. Profiling relied on immunoSEQ multiplex PCR, and the TCRdb table lists in-frame clones only, not all of them. The sample carries 130,000 to 150,000 clones, roughly four fifths recorded once. This sequence was found in a human donor with alopecia areata. The sequences come from CD8+ T cells sorted from blood, collected at week 4, from a patient treated with tofacitinib. The chain is built from TRBV7-6 and TRBJ1-2; TRBD1 is a possible D gene (6 bases). The CDR3 is CASSLDRVVDGYTF. The CDR3 DNA follows: TGTGCCAGCAGCTTAGACAGGGTCGTGGATGGCTACACCTTC.